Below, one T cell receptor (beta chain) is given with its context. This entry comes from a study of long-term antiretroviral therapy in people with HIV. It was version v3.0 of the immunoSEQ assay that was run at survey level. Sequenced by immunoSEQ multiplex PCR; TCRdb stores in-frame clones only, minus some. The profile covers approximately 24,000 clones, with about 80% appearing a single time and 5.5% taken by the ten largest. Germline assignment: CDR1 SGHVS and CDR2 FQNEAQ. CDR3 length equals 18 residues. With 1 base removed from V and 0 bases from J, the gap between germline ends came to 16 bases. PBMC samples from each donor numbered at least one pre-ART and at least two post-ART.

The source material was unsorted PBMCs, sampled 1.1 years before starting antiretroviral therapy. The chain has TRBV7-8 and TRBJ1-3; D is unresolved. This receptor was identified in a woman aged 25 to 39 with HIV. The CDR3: CASSLDTSSAYSGNTIYF. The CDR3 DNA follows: TGTGCCAGCAGCTTAGATACATCCAGCGCATACTCTGGAAACACCATATATTTT.